This T cell receptor beta chain was identified during a study of PD-1 blockade in classical Hodgkin lymphoma. On the study more broadly: Patients were given intravenous nivolumab, 3 mg/kg, every 2 weeks. Study-wide points: Significantly greater TCR diversity emerged by C4D1 in CD4+ cells but not CD8+ cells. Relapsed/refractory patients reportedly had the lowest baseline TCR diversity, below newly diagnosed patients, who were below healthy donors.

The assay was immunoSEQ multiplex PCR, and TCRdb's table has in-frame clones only and misses some. This table holds roughly 42,000 clones, 65% to 70% found once. Germline V gene sequence: CDR1 LGHNA, CDR2 YNFKEQ. V dropped 1 base and J dropped 3 bases, with 7 bases sitting between them. CDR3 length: 13 residues. This clone was seen more than once but under ten times. Antigen: not known. As for time point: cycle 4 day 1 (C4D1), after 6 weeks of nivolumab. Every single patient, without exception, relapsed after autologous stem cell transplantation, and brentuximab vedotin exposure varied. The sample was peripheral blood mononuclear cells (PBMCs), taken before the fourth cycle of nivolumab. The rearrangement links TRBV4-2 to TRBJ2-7, with D unresolved. The TCR was taken from a human donor with classical Hodgkin lymphoma. Here the CDR3 reads CASSQGRYYEQYF. The CDR3 DNA reads as TGTGCCAGCAGCCAAGGAAGGTACTACGAGCAGTACTTC.